The rows below give T cell receptor beta chains drawn from one sample of a study of blood T cell repertoires in COVID-19. Measured with immunoSEQ multiplex PCR; TCRdb has only the in-frame clones, and not every one. Among approximately 80,000 clones, just over 85% were seen once, and the ten largest hold roughly 46%. The material sequenced was peripheral blood. These receptors were obtained from a human donor in a cohort sampled during active COVID-19. Both conserved end residues are part of each CDR3. The D gene is left open where the match is weak. Not every row has a clone size; where given, it reads once, few, many or a size class.

j_call	v_call	d_call	clone_size	cdr3_nt	cdr3_aa
TRBJ2-5	TRBV24-1	TRBD1	.	TGTGCCACCAGTGATTTAGGGGGCAATTCGGAGACCCAGTACTTC	CATSDLGGNSETQYF
TRBJ2-3	TRBV7-6	TRBD2	.	TGTGCCAGCAGCTTAGATGAGCGGGAGGGCCTGGATACGCAGTATTTT	CASSLDEREGLDTQYF
TRBJ2-7	TRBV4-1	TRBD1	.	TGCGCCAGCAGCCCAACCGGGACAGGGGACTACGAGCAGTACTTC	CASSPTGTGDYEQYF
TRBJ2-7	TRBV19	TRBD2	.	TGTGCCAGTAGTCTATCGACTAGCGGGAGCTACGAGCAGTACTTC	CASSLSTSGSYEQYF
TRBJ2-5	TRBV11-3	.	once	TGTGCCAGCAGCTTGCAGGGACAAGAGACCCAGTACTTC	CASSLQGQETQYF
TRBJ2-1	TRBV5-8	.	.	TGTGCCAGCAGCTTGGGGTCTAGCTCCTACAATGAGCAGTTCTTC	CASSLGSSSYNEQFF
TRBJ1-1	TRBV5-1	.	.	TGCGCCAGCAGCTTGGGGGTGACAGAAGCTTTCTTT	CASSLGVTEAFF
TRBJ1-1	TRBV7-9	TRBD1	.	TGTGCCAGCAAAGGTTGGGACAGGTGGGGCCCGACTGAAGCTTTCTTT	CASKGWDRWGPTEAFF
TRBJ1-4	TRBV11-3	.	.	TGTGCCAGCAGCCAGATGGGATCTAGCGAGAAACTGTTTTTT	CASSQMGSSEKLFF
TRBJ2-1	TRBV7-3	TRBD2	.	TGTGCCAGCAGCCCAGGGCGGGGGGGCCCCAATGAGCAGTTCTTC	CASSPGRGGPNEQFF
TRBJ1-5	TRBV7-8	TRBD1	.	TGTGCCAGCAGCTTAGGACAGGGGAATCAGCCCCAGCATTTT	CASSLGQGNQPQHF
TRBJ2-2	TRBV15	TRBD1	.	TGTGCCACCAGCAGAGGACAGGGCGGGACCGGGGAGCTGTTTTTT	CATSRGQGGTGELFF
TRBJ2-7	TRBV7-8	TRBD2	.	TGTGCCAGCAGCCGAGGACTAGCCCTCACTTACGAGCAGTACTTC	CASSRGLALTYEQYF
TRBJ1-2	TRBV28	TRBD1	.	TGTGCCAGCAGATTCGGGGCCGGGACAGGTAATGGCTACACCTTC	CASRFGAGTGNGYTF
TRBJ2-3	TRBV5-6	.	.	TGTGCCAGCAGCTTGGGCCGGGGAAAAGATACGCAGTATTTT	CASSLGRGKDTQYF
TRBJ1-3	TRBV25-1	.	.	TGTGCCAGCAGCGCGGTCGGTTCCTCTGGAAACACCATATATTTT	CASSAVGSSGNTIYF
TRBJ2-6	TRBV2	.	.	TGTGCCAGCAGGAGCTCTGGGGCCAACGTCCTGACTTTC	CASRSSGANVLTF
TRBJ1-2	TRBV28	.	once	TGTGCCACCTACACTAACCCCATGAACTATGGCTACACCTTC	CATYTNPMNYGYTF